Shown below are 26 T cell receptor beta chains from a single sample sequenced in a study of blood T cell repertoires in COVID-19. The assay was immunoSEQ multiplex PCR, and TCRdb's table has in-frame clones only and misses some. The table records under 300,000 clones, roughly 80% of them present only once. Material: peripheral blood. The receptors shown here come from a woman between 18 and 29 years old with acute or convalescent COVID-19.

The chain links TRBV4-1 to TRBJ1-2; the match to TRBD1 covers 8 bases. The CDR3 is made up of 15 amino acids. Trimming removed 0 bases from V and 6 bases from J; junction bases left unmatched: 6. The V gene's germline CDR1 is MGHRA and CDR2 YSYEKL. CDR3 DNA sequence: TGCGCCAGCAGCCAAGAAATTTCACAGGGGGATGGCTACACCTTC. It yields the protein CASSQEISQGDGYTF.

The chain recombines TRBV15 with TRBJ2-3, with TRBD2 identical over 8 bases. The CDR3 spans 15 residues. CDR1 is LNHNV, CDR2 YYDKDF, per germline (reference sequence). With 1 base clipped from V and 5 bases from J, the junction kept 5 bases outside the gene matches. The CDR3 loop reads CATSRAGGPVDTQYF. CDR3 nucleotide sequence: TGTGCCACCAGCAGAGCGGGAGGGCCGGTAGATACGCAGTATTTT.

This clone was seen just once. This sequence joins TRBV9 and TRBJ1-6; 10 nucleotides match TRBD1. The V gene end was trimmed by 1 base and the J gene end by 5 bases; junction bases not matched to a gene: 6. Per germline, CDR1 SGDLS and CDR2 YYNGEE. The CDR3 loop spans 17 amino acids. The CDR3 sequence is CASSVTPGQGDNSPLHF. CDR3 coding DNA: TGTGCCAGCAGCGTAACTCCCGGACAGGGGGATAATTCACCCCTCCACTTT.

The gene calls are TRBV7-2 and TRBJ2-3; D unclear. Per the germline V gene, CDR1 is SGHTA and CDR2 is FQGNSA. The CDR3 loop spans 13 amino acids. The germline V and J ends were trimmed by 4 bases and 2 bases, with 7 bases remaining between them. The DNA for the CDR3 is TGTGCCAGCAGCTGGGCCCTCACAGATACGCAGTATTTT. Translating it yields CASSWALTDTQYF. Full variable domain (remainder filled in from reference TRBV7-2 and TRBJ2-3): GAGVSQSPSNKVTEKGKDVELRCDPISGHTALYWYRQSLGQGLEFLIYFQGNSAPDKSGLPSDRFSAERTGGSVSTLTIQRTQQEDSAVYLCASSWALTDTQYFGPGTRLTVL.

The chain couples TRBV7-6 to TRBJ1-6, with D tentatively TRBD1 (5 bases). The V end lost 3 bases, the J end lost 9 bases, and 15 bases lay between the germline ends. CDR1 SGHVS and CDR2 FNYEAQ come from the germline V gene. This CDR3 is 15 amino acids long. Here the CDR3 DNA reads TGTGCCAGCAGCTTGTTTTCGGGGGGAGGTTCACCCCTCCACTTT. Its translation is CASSLFSGGGSPLHF.

The chain uses TRBV5-4 and TRBJ2-3, with TRBD2 matching over 11 bases. V was clipped by 1 base and J by 2 bases; unmatched bases: 6. The CDR3 extends over 17 amino acids. In germline, CDR1 is SGHNT, CDR2 YYREEE (reference sequence). CDR3: CASSLTLAGAFTDTQYF. The CDR3 DNA sequence: TGTGCCAGCAGCTTGACACTAGCGGGAGCTTTCACAGATACGCAGTATTTT.

The rearrangement links TRBV27 to TRBJ1-5, with TRBD1 matching over 9 bases. The CDR3 is made up of 17 amino acids. Germline V gives CDR1 MNHEY, CDR2 SMNVEV (reference sequence). V dropped 4 bases and J dropped 2; count of bases not matched to a gene: 9. For the CDR3, the DNA is TGTGCCAGCAGTTCCATCGGGACAGGGAGACGCAATCAGCCCCAGCATTTT. Translated: CASSSIGTGRRNQPQHF.

This clone has only one observation. The chain links TRBV9 to TRBJ2-5, with 7 positions matching TRBD2. Per the germline V gene, CDR1 is SGDLS and CDR2 is YYNGEE. The CDR3 totals 16 residues. V shed 2 bases and J 1 base; nucleotides not matched to a gene: 8. CDR3 sequence: CASSVDFRGGQETQYF. The CDR3 coding sequence is TGTGCCAGCAGCGTGGATTTTCGCGGGGGCCAAGAGACCCAGTACTTC.

This sequence joins TRBV28 and TRBJ2-1; D is uncertain. Trimming took off 8 bases at V and 9 bases at J, with 8 bases between the two ends. Germline CDR1 is MDHEN and CDR2 is SYDVKM. This CDR3 has 10 residues. CDR3 amino acids: CASLGGEQFF. In nucleotides, the CDR3 is TGTGCCAGCCTCGGTGGTGAGCAGTTCTTC.

The chain recombines TRBV19 with TRBJ1-2; 7 bases agree with TRBD1. CDR1 is LNHDA and CDR2 is SQIVND in the germline V gene (reference sequence). The CDR3 has 14 residues. V was pared by 1 base and J by 7 bases, with 6 bases of the junction left unmatched. CDR3 sequence reads: CASSIVTGASGYTF. CDR3 nucleotides: TGTGCCAGTAGTATAGTCACAGGGGCTAGTGGCTACACCTTC.

The chain employs TRBV10-3 and TRBJ2-7, with 9 bases matching TRBD1. Losses at the gene ends were 6 bases for V and 2 bases for J; bases not matched to a gene: 2. CDR3 size: 13 residues. The V gene's germline CDR1 is ENHRY and CDR2 SYGVKD. DNA of the CDR3: TGTGCCATCAGGGACAGGGGAACCTACGAGCAGTACTTC. Protein product: CAIRDRGTYEQYF.

The chain recombines TRBV5-5 with TRBJ1-5; D might be TRBD1 (5 bases). The germline V gene encodes CDR1 SGHKS and CDR2 YYEKEE (reference sequence). Deletions cut 0 bases from V and 6 bases from J, with 22 bases between. The CDR3 totals 18 residues. This chain's CDR3 is CASSLDRWVGREGQPQHF. Written as DNA, the CDR3 is TGTGCCAGCAGCTTGGATCGGTGGGTAGGCAGGGAGGGTCAGCCCCAGCATTTT.

The CDR3 spells CASSEVSDQPQHF. As DNA, the CDR3 is TGTGCCAGCAGTGAAGTCTCCGATCAGCCCCAGCATTTT. The chain has TRBV2 and TRBJ1-5; D unresolved. Trimming shortened V by 1 base and J by 5 bases, and 6 bases separated the two germline ends. This CDR3 comprises 13 residues. Germline loops: CDR1 SNHLY, CDR2 FYNNEI. Supplemented by reference TRBV2 and TRBJ1-5, the full variable domain reads EPEVTQTPSHQVTQMGQEVILRCVPISNHLYFYWYRQILGQKVEFLVSFYNNEISEKSEIFDDQFSVERPDGSNFTLKIRSTKLEDSAMYFCASSEVSDQPQHFGDGTRLSIL.

This clone showed up just a few times. This chain links TRBV7-3 with TRBJ2-2; D call uncertain. V was cut by 5 bases and J by 6 bases, with 10 bases left in between. This CDR3 region has 13 residues. The germline gives CDR1 SGHTA, CDR2 FQGTGA. The CDR3 nucleotides read TGTGCCAGCAGCCCCCCCGGTTCCGGGGAGCTGTTTTTT. It codes for CASSPPGSGELFF. Using reference TRBV7-3 and TRBJ2-2 for the parts outside the CDR3, the full variable domain is GAGVSQTPSNKVTEKGKYVELRCDPISGHTALYWYRQSLGQGPEFLIYFQGTGAADDSGLPNDRFFAVRPEGSVSTLKIQRTERGDSAVYLCASSPPGSGELFFGEGSRLTVL.

The chain uses TRBV7-2 and TRBJ2-1, with 7 bases identical to TRBD2. Germline V gene data show CDR1 as SGHTA and CDR2 as FQGNSA. The V gene end was trimmed by 1 base and the J gene end by 7 bases; junction bases not matched to a gene: 13. This CDR3 is built from 17 residues. In DNA, the CDR3 is TGTGCCAGCAGCTTAGTAGGAGGGAGGGCCTCGGGAAATGAGCAGTTCTTC. It translates to CASSLVGGRASGNEQFF.

The V gene is TRBV18, the J gene TRBJ2-3; maybe TRBD2 (6 bases). CDR1 KGHSH and CDR2 LQKENI come from the germline V gene. This CDR3 is 16 amino acids long. Trimming cost V 3 bases and J 1 base, with 14 bases left between them. CDR3 in DNA: TGTGCCAGCTCACCGGCCTCGGGAGTGGGCACAGATACGCAGTATTTT. This gives the protein CASSPASGVGTDTQYF.

V usage is TRBV4-3 and J usage is TRBJ2-7, with 7 bases fitting TRBD2. The CDR3 has 15 amino acids. In germline, CDR1 is LGHNA, CDR2 YSLEER. After removal of 3 bases from V and 3 bases from J, the junction contained 8 bases not matched to a gene. The CDR3 region has the DNA TGCGCCAGCAGCCAGGAACGGGACTACTTCTACGAGCAGTACTTC. Translation gives CASSQERDYFYEQYF.

The gene calls are TRBV9 and TRBJ2-7, with TRBD1 matching over 8 bases. Germline CDR1 and CDR2: SGDLS and YYNGEE. After removal of 2 bases from V and 5 bases from J, the junction contained 9 bases not matched to a gene. CDR3 length: 15 residues. In DNA, the CDR3 is TGTGCCAGCAGCGTGGGGACAGGTAACCGCGACGAGCAGTACTTC. It codes for CASSVGTGNRDEQYF.

The rearrangement joins TRBV4-3 to TRBJ1-3, with D possibly matching TRBD1 (6 bases). V gave up 3 bases and J gave up 0 bases, with 18 bases separating them. The CDR3 consists of 18 residues. Germline lookup yields CDR1 LGHNA and CDR2 YSLEER. In DNA, the CDR3 is TGCGCCAGCAGCCATGAAGTCGGACAGCGGAGCTCTGGAAACACCATATATTTT. Encoded protein: CASSHEVGQRSSGNTIYF.

The CDR3 DNA reads TGCGCCAGCAGCTTGGCCGGGACTAGCGCCTCCTACGAGCAGTACTTC. It encodes CASSLAGTSASYEQYF. V is TRBV5-1 and J is TRBJ2-7; 10 nucleotides align to TRBD2. Trimming at V came to 0 bases and at J to 0 bases, leaving 3 bases not matched to a gene. CDR1 and CDR2 from the germline V gene are SGHRS and YFSETQ. The CDR3 is 16 amino acids. The whole variable domain, filled in from reference TRBV5-1 and TRBJ2-7, reads KAGVTQTPRYLIKTRGQQVTLSCSPISGHRSVSWYQQTPGQGLQFLFEYFSETQRNKGNFPGRFSGRQFSNSRSEMNVSTLELGDSALYLCASSLAGTSASYEQYFGPGTRLTVT.

This chain uses TRBV11-2 with TRBJ2-4; D might be TRBD1 (7 bases). Per germline, CDR1 SGHAT and CDR2 FQNNGV. The ends were cut back, 5 bases at V and 9 bases at J, with 17 bases in the middle. The CDR3 has 14 amino acids. The CDR3 reads CASSPTGWGGIQYF. The CDR3, as DNA: TGTGCCAGCAGCCCGACAGGGTGGGGAGGCATTCAGTACTTC.

This rearrangement joins TRBV27 to TRBJ2-7, with D possibly being TRBD2 (6 bases). The CDR3 consists of 14 residues. Deletions cut 6 bases from V and 6 bases from J, with 18 bases between. Germline lookup yields CDR1 MNHEY and CDR2 SMNVEV (reference sequence). The CDR3 DNA reads as TGTGCCAGCAGCAGTGGGGTGGGGGGTACCGAGCAGTACTTC. Translation: CASSSGVGGTEQYF.

The chain employs TRBV7-2 and TRBJ2-7; 8 bases are a match to TRBD2. The germline gives CDR1 SGHTA, CDR2 FQGNSA. CDR3 length equals 16 residues. The junction had 17 bases not matched to a gene; V was cut back by 4 bases and J by 9 bases. CDR3 loop: CASSSHGLAGKGGQYF. The CDR3 nucleotides read TGTGCCAGCAGCTCTCATGGACTAGCAGGAAAGGGGGGGCAGTACTTC. Combining the CDR3 with reference TRBV7-2 and TRBJ2-7 gives the whole variable domain GAGVSQSPSNKVTEKGKDVELRCDPISGHTALYWYRQSLGQGLEFLIYFQGNSAPDKSGLPSDRFSAERTGGSVSTLTIQRTQQEDSAVYLCASSSHGLAGKGGQYFGPGTRLTVT.

The chain joins TRBV15 to TRBJ2-2; TRBD1 agrees at 9 bases. J gave up 4 bases and V 3 bases, and 15 bases lay outside the gene matches. The CDR3 loop spans 19 amino acids. The V gene's germline CDR1 is LNHNV and CDR2 YYDKDF (reference sequence). The CDR3 sequence is CATSSLKTTGQGATGELFF. CDR3 in DNA: TGTGCCACCAGCAGCCTTAAGACCACGGGACAGGGCGCCACCGGGGAGCTGTTTTTT.

The chain uses TRBV6-4 and TRBJ2-1; possibly TRBD2 for D (6 bases). The CDR3 extends over 13 amino acids. V lost 8 bases, J lost 9 bases, and 17 bases lay in between. Germline-derived CDR1 and CDR2 are MRHNA and SNTAGT. CDR3 loop: CASRSGPGFEQFF. The CDR3 region has the DNA TGTGCCAGCCGGAGCGGGCCGGGTTTTGAGCAGTTCTTC.

V gene TRBV3-1 (or the pseudogene TRBV3-2) combines with J gene TRBJ1-5, with D perhaps TRBD1 (5 bases). From germline, CDR1 is LGHDT and CDR2 YNNKEL (reference sequence). Trimming took 3 bases from V and 6 from J, leaving 15 bases between them. The CDR3 consists of 15 residues. In DNA form, the CDR3 reads TGTGCCAGCAGCCAGTCTTGGGGGGTGGGTCAGCCCCAGCATTTT. Translating gives CASSQSWGVGQPQHF.